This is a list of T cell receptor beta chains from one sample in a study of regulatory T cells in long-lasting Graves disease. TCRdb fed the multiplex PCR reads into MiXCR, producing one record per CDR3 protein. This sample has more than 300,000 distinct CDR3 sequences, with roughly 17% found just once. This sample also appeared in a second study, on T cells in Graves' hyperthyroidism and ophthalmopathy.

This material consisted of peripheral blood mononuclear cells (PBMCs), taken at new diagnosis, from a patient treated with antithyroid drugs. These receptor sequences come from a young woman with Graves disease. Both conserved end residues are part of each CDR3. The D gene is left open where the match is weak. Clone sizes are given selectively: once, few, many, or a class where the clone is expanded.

CDR3 protein: CASTERTGFSSPLHF
CDR3 DNA: TGTGCCAGCACCGAAAGGACAGGGTTTAGTTCACCCCTCCACTTT
J gene: TRBJ1-6
clone size: -
D gene: TRBD1
V gene: TRBV12-3/TRBV12-4

CDR3 protein: CASTSGSPNYGYTF
CDR3 DNA: TGTGCTAGTACTTCGGGATCGCCTAACTATGGCTACACCTTC
J gene: TRBJ1-2
clone size: many
D gene: -
V gene: TRBV12-5

CDR3 protein: CASSLALAREQYF
CDR3 DNA: TGTGCCAGCAGCTTAGCGCTGGCGCGCGAGCAGTACTTC
J gene: TRBJ2-7
clone size: many
D gene: -
V gene: TRBV7-2

CDR3 protein: CAIKTGNNEQFF
CDR3 DNA: TGTGCCATAAAGACCGGGAACAATGAGCAGTTCTTC
J gene: TRBJ2-1
clone size: -
D gene: -
V gene: TRBV27

CDR3 protein: CASTSGIGALDTQYF
CDR3 DNA: TGTGCCAGCACGTCGGGAATCGGGGCACTAGATACGCAGTATTTT
J gene: TRBJ2-3
clone size: many
D gene: -
V gene: TRBV27

CDR3 protein: CASSSPPAGKETQYF
CDR3 DNA: TGTGCCAGCAGCTCGCCTCCAGCGGGTAAAGAGACCCAGTACTTC
J gene: TRBJ2-5
clone size: -
D gene: -
V gene: TRBV6-1

CDR3 protein: CACSPGGHTGELFF
CDR3 DNA: TGTGCCTGCAGCCCGGGAGGACACACCGGGGAGCTGTTTTTT
J gene: TRBJ2-2
clone size: -
D gene: TRBD2
V gene: TRBV7-9

CDR3 protein: CASSVNSDLSEKLFF
CDR3 DNA: TGCGCCAGCAGCGTAAACAGCGATTTGTCAGAAAAACTGTTTTTT
J gene: TRBJ1-4
clone size: -
D gene: -
V gene: TRBV5-1

CDR3 protein: CASSNDVTYEQYF
CDR3 DNA: TGTGCCAGCAGTAACGACGTAACCTACGAGCAGTACTTC
J gene: TRBJ2-7
clone size: many
D gene: -
V gene: TRBV7-9

CDR3 protein: CASSSPGTGSYNGQFF
CDR3 DNA: TGTGCCAGCAGCTCCCCCGGGACAGGGTCCTACAATGGGCAGTTCTTC
J gene: TRBJ2-1
clone size: -
D gene: TRBD1
V gene: TRBV28

CDR3 protein: CSAGQSTYEQYF
CDR3 DNA: TGCAGCGCCGGACAGTCGACCTACGAGCAGTACTTC
J gene: TRBJ2-7
clone size: -
D gene: -
V gene: TRBV29-1

CDR3 protein: CSVAEGQGLNYGYTF
CDR3 DNA: TGCAGCGTTGCCGAGGGACAGGGGCTAAACTATGGCTACACCTTC
J gene: TRBJ1-2
clone size: -
D gene: TRBD1
V gene: TRBV29-1

CDR3 protein: CASSEWTNTEAFF
CDR3 DNA: TGTGCCAGCAGTGAATGGACAAACACTGAAGCTTTCTTT
J gene: TRBJ1-1
clone size: many
D gene: -
V gene: TRBV2

CDR3 protein: CASSDREGEKLFF
CDR3 DNA: TGTGCCAGCAGTGATCGTGAAGGTGAAAAACTGTTTTTT
J gene: TRBJ1-4
clone size: many
D gene: -
V gene: TRBV6-1

CDR3 protein: CASSLVRPQVYNEQFF
CDR3 DNA: TGTGCCAGCAGTTTAGTCCGGCCCCAAGTTTACAATGAGCAGTTCTTC
J gene: TRBJ2-1
clone size: many
D gene: -
V gene: TRBV12-3/TRBV12-4

CDR3 protein: CASSQSGSRSYEQYF
CDR3 DNA: TGTGCCAGTAGTCAGTCGGGGAGTAGATCCTACGAGCAGTACTTC
J gene: TRBJ2-7
clone size: few
D gene: -
V gene: TRBV19

CDR3 protein: CASSRGRNEKLFF
CDR3 DNA: TGTGCCAGCAGTAGAGGCCGTAATGAAAAACTGTTTTTT
J gene: TRBJ1-4
clone size: -
D gene: -
V gene: TRBV6-1

CDR3 protein: CASSYEGRGLTEAFF
CDR3 DNA: TGTGCCAGCAGTTACGAAGGCAGGGGGCTCACTGAAGCTTTCTTT
J gene: TRBJ1-1
clone size: many
D gene: TRBD1
V gene: TRBV6-2/TRBV6-3

CDR3 protein: CASSLFKYNEQFF
CDR3 DNA: TGTGCCAGCAGCTTATTTAAATACAATGAGCAGTTCTTC
J gene: TRBJ2-1
clone size: many
D gene: -
V gene: TRBV7-2

CDR3 protein: CASSPQGGRDYGYTF
CDR3 DNA: TGTGCCAGCAGTCCTCAGGGTGGAAGGGACTATGGCTACACCTTC
J gene: TRBJ1-2
clone size: many
D gene: -
V gene: TRBV6-1

CDR3 protein: CASSYPDRGLDTQYF
CDR3 DNA: TGTGCCAGCAGCTACCCGGACAGGGGGTTAGATACGCAGTATTTT
J gene: TRBJ2-3
clone size: many
D gene: TRBD1
V gene: TRBV7-9

CDR3 protein: CAWSVGTGGHEQYF
CDR3 DNA: TGTGCCTGGAGTGTTGGGACAGGGGGACACGAGCAGTACTTC
J gene: TRBJ2-7
clone size: many
D gene: TRBD1
V gene: TRBV30

CDR3 protein: CAWALGGPNSNQPQHF
CDR3 DNA: TGTGCCTGGGCCTTGGGGGGTCCCAATAGCAATCAGCCCCAGCATTTT
J gene: TRBJ1-5
clone size: many
D gene: -
V gene: TRBV30

CDR3 protein: CASSTRRAGASQETQYF
CDR3 DNA: TGTGCCAGCAGTACCCGCAGGGCGGGAGCCTCTCAAGAGACCCAGTACTTC
J gene: TRBJ2-5
clone size: many
D gene: TRBD2
V gene: TRBV27

CDR3 protein: CASTPTNTGELFF
CDR3 DNA: TGTGCCAGCACTCCGACGAACACCGGGGAGCTGTTTTTT
J gene: TRBJ2-2
clone size: few
D gene: -
V gene: TRBV5-6

CDR3 protein: CASSQSEVGTEAFF
CDR3 DNA: TGCGCCAGCAGCCAGTCCGAGGTAGGCACTGAAGCTTTCTTT
J gene: TRBJ1-1
clone size: few
D gene: -
V gene: TRBV4-1

CDR3 protein: CASSLGGNVDSPLHF
CDR3 DNA: TGTGCCAGCAGCCTCGGTGGGAACGTGGATTCACCCCTCCACTTT
J gene: TRBJ1-6
clone size: many
D gene: -
V gene: TRBV5-5